Described below is a single TCR beta chain sequence and its context. Looked up from germline, CDR1 is MGHRA and CDR2 is YSYEKL. The CDR3 is made up of 15 amino acids. Deletions cut 3 bases from V and 0 bases from J, with 11 bases between. This sample stems from a study of blood T cell repertoires in COVID-19. The table came from immunoSEQ multiplex PCR; TCRdb's copy has only in-frame clones and leaves some out. The data hold 120,000 to 150,000 clones, with about 83% observed a single time. The TCR originated in a woman between 50 and 59 years old with active or convalescent COVID-19. This sequence joins TRBV4-1 and TRBJ1-1; D unclear. The sequenced sample consisted of peripheral blood. For the CDR3, the DNA is TGCGCCAGCAGCCACGGACGCGGGATGAACACTGAAGCTTTCTTT. Protein product: CASSHGRGMNTEAFF.